The 9 T cell receptor beta chains below come from one sample, sequenced in a study of T cell changes during pregnancy in multiple sclerosis. The protocol was immunoSEQ multiplex PCR, while the TCRdb copy is restricted to in-frame clones and leaves out a portion. The sample includes about 38,000 clones, about 91% of them seen just once. Sequencing was performed on CD8+ T cells from peripheral blood mononuclear cells, taken after pregnancy. These TCRs come from a female donor with multiple sclerosis, enrolled in a pregnancy study.

V gene TRBV7-9 combines with J gene TRBJ2-7, with D possibly TRBD2 on 6 matching bases. Germline values: CDR1 SEHNR, CDR2 FQNEAQ (reference sequence). This CDR3 is built from 15 residues. Trimming pared 3 bases from V and 4 bases from J, leaving 16 bases between. The CDR3 loop reads CASSFRETPGYEQYF. The CDR3 region has the DNA TGTGCCAGCAGCTTCCGGGAGACCCCGGGGTACGAGCAGTACTTC.

This chain connects TRBV2 to TRBJ1-4; 9 positions agree with TRBD1. CDR1 is SNHLY and CDR2 is FYNNEI in the germline V gene. The CDR3 sequence is 15 residues long. After removal of 7 bases from V and 2 bases from J, the junction contained 5 bases not matched to a gene. The CDR3 is CASMTGGGTNEKLFF. In nucleotides, the CDR3 is TGTGCCAGCATGACAGGGGGAGGCACTAATGAAAAACTGTTTTTT.

The chain joins TRBV6-1 to TRBJ2-3; TRBD2 aligns across 7 bases. The V gene's germline CDR1 is MNHNS and CDR2 SASEGT. This CDR3 comprises 14 residues. Trimming at V came to 4 bases and at J to 6 bases, leaving 7 bases not matched to a gene. The chain's CDR3 is CASSGAGVGDTQYF. The CDR3 coding sequence is TGTGCCAGCAGTGGGGCGGGGGTCGGGGATACGCAGTATTTT.

This chain connects TRBV7-2 to TRBJ1-2, with D hard to call. The CDR3 is 15 amino acids. Germline CDR1 SGHTA, CDR2 FQGNSA. V was shortened by 4 bases and J by 0 bases, with 12 bases between the two germline ends. CDR3: CASSSRLRANYGYTF. In nucleotides, the CDR3 is TGTGCCAGCAGCTCTAGACTGAGAGCTAACTATGGCTACACCTTC.

The CDR3 coding sequence is TGTGCCACCTCTACCCTGCGACAGGGGGACGACGAGCAGTACTTC. As protein: CATSTLRQGDDEQYF. J is TRBJ2-7 and V is TRBV15; 9 bases line up with TRBD1. This CDR3 contains 15 residues. Germline-derived CDR1 and CDR2 are LNHNV and YYDKDF (reference sequence). The V and J ends lost 8 bases and 5 bases, in that order; junction bases with no gene match: 13. The full variable domain, completed using reference TRBV15 and TRBJ2-7, is DAMVIQNPRYQVTQFGKPVTLSCSQTLNHNVMYWYQQKSSQAPKLLFHYYDKDFNNEADTPDNFQSRRPNTSFCFLDIRSPGLGDTAMYLCATSTLRQGDDEQYFGPGTRLTVT.

The chain couples TRBV9 to TRBJ2-6; 7 bases align to TRBD1. CDR1 and CDR2 from the germline V gene are SGDLS and YYNGEE. V was clipped by 0 bases and J by 0 bases; unmatched bases: 6. CDR3 size: 18 residues. In DNA form, the CDR3 reads TGTGCCAGCAGCGTAGCCCGGACAGGCAGCTCTGGGGCCAACGTCCTGACTTTC. Its translation: CASSVARTGSSGANVLTF.

V gene TRBV27 combines with J gene TRBJ2-6; the D is unclear. The CDR3 covers 15 residues. Germline assignment: CDR1 MNHEY and CDR2 SMNVEV (reference sequence). Trimming removed 1 base from V and 2 bases from J, with 6 bases in between. CDR3 sequence reads: CASSLWSAGANVLTF. The CDR3 DNA sequence: TGTGCCAGCAGTTTATGGAGCGCTGGGGCCAACGTCCTGACTTTC.

Written as DNA, the CDR3 is TGTGCCAGCAGTCGCGACGCCGGGACAGAGACTTACAATGAGCAGTTCTTC. It specifies CASSRDAGTETYNEQFF. The chain recombines TRBV5-4 with TRBJ2-1, with 7 bases that match TRBD1. The length of the CDR3 is 17 residues. Germline trimming cut 5 bases from V and 4 bases from J; bases unmatched to any gene: 15. CDR1 and CDR2 from the germline V gene are SGHNT and YYREEE (reference sequence).

This clone appeared once. The rearrangement links TRBV13 to TRBJ2-2; weak D call: TRBD1 (6 bases). The V end lost 7 bases, the J end lost 4 bases, and 16 bases lay between the germline ends. Germline values: CDR1 PRHDT, CDR2 FYEKMQ (reference sequence). The CDR3 runs 15 residues. As DNA, the CDR3 is TGTGCCAGCACCTGGGGGCAAGGGGGCACCGGGGAGCTGTTTTTT. Amino acids: CASTWGQGGTGELFF.